The 5 T cell receptor beta chains listed next were all sequenced from one sample in a study of T-cell reconstitution after alpha-beta-depleted transplantation in children. Preparation of the TCRbeta library used unique molecular identifiers. TCRdb passed the PCR reads through MiXCR, listing each CDR3 protein once. The data contain fewer than 1 million distinct CDR3 sequences, around 15% of them singletons. Sample: PBMCs, mostly from graft donor cells, taken 360 days after TCRalphabeta/CD19-depleted stem cell transplant. All receptors come from a male patient aged 10-17 years who had a stem cell transplant for acute lymphoblastic leukemia, so the T cells may come from the graft donor.

This clonotype was detected only a few times. The chain couples TRBV29-1 to TRBJ2-7; TRBD1 is a possible D gene (6 bases). This CDR3 has 13 amino acids. Trimming took off 6 bases at V and 3 bases at J, with 15 bases between the two ends. Germline lookup yields CDR1 SQVTM and CDR2 ANQGSEA. CDR3 region: CSVTGTSVYEQYF. Written as DNA, the CDR3 is TGCAGCGTGACCGGGACATCCGTCTACGAGCAGTACTTC.

This clonotype was counted a few times. V usage is TRBV12-3 or TRBV12-4 and J usage is TRBJ2-3, with TRBD2 as a possible D gene (6 bases). The ends were cut back, 5 bases at V and 5 bases at J, with 14 bases in the middle. This CDR3 is built from 14 residues. CDR3 sequence reads: CASSPPTSQDTQYF. The CDR3 DNA follows: TGTGCCAGCAGTCCTCCGACTAGTCAAGATACGCAGTATTTT.

The genes are TRBV5-6 and TRBJ1-4; 7 bases are a match to TRBD1. The germline CDR1 and CDR2 sequences are SGHDT and YYEEEE. After removal of 4 bases from V and 4 bases from J, the junction contained 7 bases not matched to a gene. The CDR3 sequence is 15 residues long. Written as DNA, the CDR3 is TGTGCCAGCAGCACCAAGGGACAGATTAATGAAAAACTGTTTTTT. Its translation: CASSTKGQINEKLFF.

This clonotype appeared a few times. A read error may account for a junction end that differs from germline. The chain employs TRBV20-1 and TRBJ2-7; TRBD1 aligns across 9 bases. CDR3 length: 12 amino acids. The germline CDR1 and CDR2 sequences are DFQATT and SNEGSKA (reference sequence). Here the CDR3 reads CSARAPGQGMFF. In DNA form, the CDR3 reads TGCAGTGCTAGAGCCCCGGGACAGGGCATGTTTTTC.

Many counts were recorded for this clonotype. The chain is built from TRBV7-9 and TRBJ2-3; no clear D gene. CDR1 and CDR2 from the germline V gene are SEHNR and FQNEAQ (reference sequence). V was trimmed by 3 bases and J by 0 bases, leaving 7 bases between them. There are 14 residues in the CDR3. CDR3 residues: CASSFADSTDTQYF. DNA of the CDR3: TGTGCCAGCAGCTTCGCGGACAGCACAGATACGCAGTATTTT.